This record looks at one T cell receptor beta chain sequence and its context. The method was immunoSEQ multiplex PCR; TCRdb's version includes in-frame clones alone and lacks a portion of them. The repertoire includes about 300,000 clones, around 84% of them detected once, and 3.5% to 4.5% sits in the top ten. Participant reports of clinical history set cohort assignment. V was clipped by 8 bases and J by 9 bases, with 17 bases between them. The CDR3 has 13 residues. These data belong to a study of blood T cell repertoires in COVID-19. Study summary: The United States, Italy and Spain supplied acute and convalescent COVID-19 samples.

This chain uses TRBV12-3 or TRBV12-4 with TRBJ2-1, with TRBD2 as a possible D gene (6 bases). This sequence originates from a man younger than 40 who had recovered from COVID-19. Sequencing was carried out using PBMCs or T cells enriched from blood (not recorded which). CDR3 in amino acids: CASGYNLATEQFF. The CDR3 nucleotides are TGTGCCAGCGGATACAACCTAGCGACTGAGCAGTTCTTC.